This T cell receptor (beta chain) was sequenced for a study of T cell clonality in common variable immunodeficiency. This CDR3 is built from 14 residues. V was clipped by 1 base and J by 6 bases, with 10 bases between them. In germline, CDR1 is LNHDA, CDR2 SQIVND (reference sequence). Only in-frame clones appear in the TCRdb table, and some are missing; sequencing was by immunoSEQ multiplex PCR. This sample has roughly 30,000 clones, each found more than once. Regarding the study as a whole: What drives increased CVID clonality needs T cell subpopulation sequencing.

This clone was observed at least ten times. Antigen specificity is unknown. Coverage ceases 3 residues before the CDR3 finishes, and the germline J gene fills in the end. The chain employs TRBV19 and TRBJ2-1, with D perhaps TRBD1 (5 bases). The receptor was derived from a person aged 18 to 75 in good health. The source material was peripheral blood mononuclear cells. CDR3 amino acids: CASSIAQGGNEQFF. The sequenced CDR3 bases are TGTGCCAGTAGTATAGCCCAGGGTGGCAATGAG.